The 13 T cell receptor beta chains given below trace back to one sample, sequenced in a study of ipilimumab plus nivolumab after autologous stem cell transplantation. Profiled with immunoSEQ multiplex PCR; TCRdb holds only in-frame clones, not every one. The data show fewer than 95,000 clones, 75% to 85% seen once. The specimen was PBMCs, collected in a trial of ipilimumab plus nivolumab as post-transplant consolidation. The source of these receptors is a male donor with diffuse large B-cell lymphoma.

The chain is built from TRBV7-8 and TRBJ2-7; 11 bases agree with TRBD2. The ends lost 3 bases at V and 6 bases at J; junction bases unmatched: 10. CDR1 and CDR2 (germline): SGHVS, FQNEAQ. There are 16 residues in the CDR3. CDR3 protein: CASSFSSSGGLGEQYF. The DNA of the CDR3 is TGTGCCAGCAGCTTCTCGTCTAGCGGGGGGCTAGGCGAGCAGTACTTC.

V is TRBV28 and J is TRBJ1-5, with TRBD1 identical over 7 bases. The CDR3 consists of 15 residues. V lost 2 bases, J lost 2 bases, and 3 bases stayed unmatched. CDR1 and CDR2 (germline): MDHEN, SYDVKM. CDR3 in amino acids: CASSLQGVGNQPQHF. The CDR3 DNA is TGTGCCAGCAGTTTACAGGGGGTCGGCAATCAGCCCCAGCATTTT.

The chain joins TRBV11-2 to TRBJ2-1; no definite D call. Between the trimmed V and J ends, which lost 1 base and 4 bases, there was a span of 5 bases. The CDR3 has 13 amino acids. CDR1 is SGHAT and CDR2 is FQNNGV in the germline V gene. CDR3 nucleotide sequence: TGTGCCAGCAGCTTAGTCTTATACAATGAGCAGTTCTTC. Translating gives CASSLVLYNEQFF.

The chain couples TRBV4-2 to TRBJ2-3, with a tentative D call TRBD2 (6 bases). Germline CDR1 reads LGHNA; CDR2 reads YNFKEQ. The V end lost 1 base, the J end lost 5 bases, and 10 bases lay between the germline ends. The length of the CDR3 is 14 residues. The CDR3 nucleotides read TGTGCCAGCAGCCAAGGTGACGGGGGAGATACGCAGTATTTT. This codes for CASSQGDGGDTQYF.

The rearrangement links TRBV10-2 to TRBJ2-1; 10 bases match TRBD1. Looked up from germline, CDR1 is WSHSY and CDR2 is SAAADI. V was pared by 9 bases and J by 9 bases, with 14 bases of the junction left unmatched. CDR3 length: 15 amino acids. The CDR3 DNA follows: TGCGCCAGTAATCCCGGGACAGGGGTGGTCGGTGAGCAGTTCTTC. Residues: CASNPGTGVVGEQFF.

There are a few counts of this clone. This chain joins TRBV29-1 and TRBJ1-2; weak D call: TRBD1 (6 bases). V shed 4 bases and J shed 7 bases, with 13 bases lying between them. Germline loops: CDR1 SQVTM, CDR2 ANQGSEA. This CDR3 contains 12 residues. CDR3 region: CSVGGAVGGYTF. CDR3 in DNA: TGCAGCGTTGGGGGGGCGGTTGGTGGCTACACCTTC.

This clone was counted between two and nine times. This chain's CDR3 is CASSQVAWARQETQYF. CDR3 bases: TGTGCCAGCAGCCAAGTCGCGTGGGCGCGGCAAGAGACCCAGTACTTC. The chain combines TRBV14 with TRBJ2-5; D is undetermined. The CDR3 contains 16 residues. Trimming pared 1 base from V and 2 bases from J, leaving 14 bases between. CDR1 SGHDN and CDR2 FVKESK come from the germline V gene.

The chain employs TRBV11-1 and TRBJ2-3; no definite D call. Between the trimmed V and J ends, which lost 7 bases and 0 bases, there was a span of 11 bases. CDR3 length equals 14 residues. CDR1 SGHAT and CDR2 FQDESV come from the germline V gene (reference sequence). The CDR3 DNA sequence: TGTGCCAGCACCACGTCCATCAGCACAGATACGCAGTATTTT. It translates to CASTTSISTDTQYF.

This chain joins TRBV7-2 and TRBJ2-3, with TRBD2 matching over 16 bases. V trimming: 8 bases; J trimming: 2 bases; junction bases outside the gene matches: 10. The CDR3 loop spans 18 amino acids. The germline gives CDR1 SGHTA, CDR2 FQGNSA. The CDR3 spells CASGEPGLAGGHTDTQYF. In nucleotides, the CDR3 is TGTGCCAGCGGAGAACCGGGACTAGCGGGGGGGCACACAGATACGCAGTATTTT.

This chain joins TRBV7-8 and TRBJ1-5, with D perhaps matching TRBD1 (6 bases). The V end was cut by 1 base, the J end by 4 bases, with 11 bases between. There are 15 residues in the CDR3. CDR1 is SGHVS, CDR2 FQNEAQ, per germline. The CDR3 DNA follows: TGTGCCAGCAGCTTAGAGAGGGGGGGGAATCAGCCCCAGCATTTT. Encoded protein: CASSLERGGNQPQHF.

This sequence joins TRBV7-8 and TRBJ1-2, with 8 bases identical to TRBD1. Germline CDR1 reads SGHVS; CDR2 reads FQNEAQ. This CDR3 comprises 15 residues. J was trimmed by 4 bases and V by 2 bases; bases with no gene match: 6. The CDR3 spells CASSLPIQGGYGYTF. The CDR3 DNA follows: TGTGCCAGCAGCTTACCAATACAGGGGGGCTATGGCTACACCTTC.

In the case of this clone: Because it lacks the conserved phenylalanine or tryptophan at the end, this CDR3 is likely a read error. The chain couples TRBV9 to TRBJ1-2; D is unclear. CDR3 length equals 14 residues. Germline values: CDR1 SGDLS, CDR2 YYNGEE. CDR3 sequence reads: CASSVQESNYAYTV. The CDR3 DNA reads as TGTGCCAGCAGCGTCCAGGAGTCTAACTATGCCTACACCGTC.

This rearrangement joins TRBV21-1 to TRBJ2-7; the table assigns TRBD1, which was not confirmed against the DNA. TRBV21-1 is a pseudogene. This CDR3 is built from 10 residues. In DNA form, the CDR3 reads TGTGCCAGCCAGTCCTACGAGCAGTACTTC. Its translation is CASQSYEQYF.